A selection of T cell receptor beta chains follows, all from one sample in a study of cytomegalovirus exposure and HLA in healthy donors. Only in-frame clones appear in the TCRdb table, and some are missing; sequencing was by immunoSEQ multiplex PCR. The data contain 150,000 to 200,000 clones, around 78% of them singletons. Material for sequencing was PBMCs. The receptors here all came from a woman between 50 and 59 years old in good health and CMV-seropositive. CDR3s include the opening cysteine and the closing phenylalanine or tryptophan. The D gene is left open where the match is weak. Only some rows state a clone size, as once, few, many or a class for expanded clones.

>-|TRBV5-5|-|TRBJ2-1
TGTGCCAGCAGCTTGGACAGGGCTTTTACCTACAATGAGCAGTTCTTC
CASSLDRAFTYNEQFF
>TRBD1|TRBV11-2|-|TRBJ1-3
TGTGCCAGCAGTCCGGACAGGGGAGGAAACACCATATATTTT
CASSPDRGGNTIYF
>-|TRBV11-3|-|TRBJ1-5
TGTGCCAGCAGCTTAGGGGTCAGGGAAGCCTTTAGGCAGCCCCAGCATTTT
CASSLGVREAFRQPQHF
>-|TRBV5-1|-|TRBJ1-1
TGCGCCAGCAGCTTGGTGGCAGGGTCGAACCATCCGGAAGCTTTCTTT
CASSLVAGSNHPEAFF
>TRBD1|TRBV5-1|-|TRBJ2-2
TGCGCCAGCAGCTCTAGGACAGGGTTCACCGGGGAGCTGTTTTTT
CASSSRTGFTGELFF
>-|TRBV19|-|TRBJ2-5
TGTGCCAGTAGCTTTTTCCAAGAGACCCAGTACTTC
CASSFFQETQYF
>TRBD2|TRBV12-5|once|TRBJ2-3
TGTGCTAGTGGTTTGGGACGGGGGGGCCGAGGCACAGATACGCAGTATTTT
CASGLGRGGRGTDTQYF
>-|TRBV12-5|-|TRBJ2-7
TGTGCTAGTGGTTATAGCCGGGTAAAGCTATCCTACGAGCAGTACTTC
CASGYSRVKLSYEQYF
>TRBD1|TRBV6-5|once|TRBJ1-4
TGTGCCAGCAGCCGAGGACAGGGGGGTGAAAAACTGTTTTTT
CASSRGQGGEKLFF
>TRBD1|TRBV6-1|-|TRBJ2-7
TGTGCCAGCAGTGACGACAGGGCCTACGAGCAGTACTTC
CASSDDRAYEQYF
>-|TRBV7-9|-|TRBJ1-1
TGTGCCAGCAGCTCTATGGGAGGGTTGAACACTGAAGCTTTCTTT
CASSSMGGLNTEAFF
>TRBD2|TRBV29-1|-|TRBJ2-7
TGCAGCGTTCGGGGGGATGTTCTAGCGCCTTCCAACGAGCAGTACTTC
CSVRGDVLAPSNEQYF
>TRBD2|TRBV18|-|TRBJ2-7
TGTGCCAGCTCCCGGGAGGGGAACTACGAGCAGTACTTC
CASSREGNYEQYF
>TRBD1|TRBV5-1|-|TRBJ1-2
TGCGCCAGCACTTGGACAGGGGGGGACTATGGCTACACCTTC
CASTWTGGDYGYTF
>-|TRBV4-1|once|TRBJ1-1
TGCGCCAGCAGCCAAGCTCGGGGGTTGGAGACTGAAGCTTTCTTT
CASSQARGLETEAFF
>TRBD2|TRBV6-4|-|TRBJ2-1
TGTGCCAGCAGTGCGCTAGCGGGGGGGCGATACAATGAGCAGTTCTTC
CASSALAGGRYNEQFF
>-|TRBV5-5|-|TRBJ2-5
TGTGCCAGCAGCTTCCTAGACCCTTCTCGAGAGACCCAGTACTTC
CASSFLDPSRETQYF
>-|TRBV9|-|TRBJ2-2
TGTGCCAGCAGCGTAGAGGGGGTAGCGGGGGAGCTGTTTTTT
CASSVEGVAGELFF
>-|TRBV5-1|few|TRBJ1-4
TGCGCCAGCGGCATCAACCCAGGGGAGGGGAAACTGTTTTTT
CASGINPGEGKLFF
>-|TRBV11-2|-|TRBJ1-6
TGTGCCAGCAGACAGGGAAATTCACCCCTCCACTTT
CASRQGNSPLHF
>-|TRBV11-2|few|TRBJ2-7
TGTGCCAGCAGCTTAGTCGGATCAACAGCCTACGAGCAGTACTTC
CASSLVGSTAYEQYF
>-|TRBV25-1|-|TRBJ1-5
TGTGCCAGCAGCGGGATTCGGGGGTCTCAGCCCCAGCATTTT
CASSGIRGSQPQHF
>-|TRBV7-3|-|TRBJ2-3
TGTGCCAGCAGCTTAACGGCCCGGAGCGGAGGGCCAGATACGCAGTATTTT
CASSLTARSGGPDTQYF
>-|TRBV6-5|-|TRBJ2-1
TGTGCCAGCAGTCCCGAGGGGGGGGCAAACGAGCAGTTCTTC
CASSPEGGANEQFF
>TRBD1|TRBV15|-|TRBJ1-1
TGTGCCACCAGCAGTCCGCCCCAGGGGGCAACTGAAGCTTTCTTT
CATSSPPQGATEAFF
>TRBD1|TRBV10-2|-|TRBJ2-7
TGCGCCAGCAGTGCGACAGGGAACCCCAGCTACGAGCAGTACTTC
CASSATGNPSYEQYF
>-|TRBV5-6|few|TRBJ1-2
TGTGCCAGCAGCCCGGATTCGCGGGGCTATGGCTACACCTTC
CASSPDSRGYGYTF
>-|TRBV2|-|TRBJ1-2
TGTGCCAGCAGTGACAGACTCACCTATGGCTACACCTTC
CASSDRLTYGYTF
>-|TRBV30|-|TRBJ1-1
TGTGCCTGGAAGTGGGGCCTCGACACTGAAGCTTTCTTT
CAWKWGLDTEAFF
>-|TRBV27|once|TRBJ1-5
TGTGCCAGCAGTTTATTGAGGGGGCAGCCCCAGCATTTT
CASSLLRGQPQHF
>TRBD1|TRBV19|-|TRBJ1-1
TGTGCCAGTATTCCTATGACAGGGGAATACACTGAAGCTTTCTTT
CASIPMTGEYTEAFF
>TRBD2|TRBV6-5|-|TRBJ2-7
TGTGCCAGCAGTTCTCCTGGGGGGGGGACCATCGGCGAGCAGTACTTC
CASSSPGGGTIGEQYF
>-|TRBV2|-|TRBJ2-1
TGTGCCAGCAGTGAAAGCGGGCGGAACAATGAGCAGTTCTTC
CASSESGRNNEQFF
>-|TRBV29-1|-|TRBJ2-1
TGCAGCGTTGAATATAATGAGCAGTTCTTC
CSVEYNEQFF
>-|TRBV13|once|TRBJ2-1
TGTGCCAGCAGCCCCCCCCTAGGGGGTGAGCAGTTCTTC
CASSPPLGGEQFF
>TRBD1|TRBV6-5|-|TRBJ2-7
TGTGCCAGCAGGAGGGGACAGGGGGTCGAGCAGTACTTC
CASRRGQGVEQYF
>TRBD1|TRBV6-6|-|TRBJ1-1
TGTGCCAGCAGTCCCGGATTGGGACAGGGGGTCCCTGAAGCTTTCTTT
CASSPGLGQGVPEAFF
>TRBD2|TRBV5-1|-|TRBJ2-1
TGCGCCAGCAGCTTGGGACCCGTGGGAAGCGGGGAATACAATGAGCAGTTCTTC
CASSLGPVGSGEYNEQFF
>-|TRBV5-4|-|TRBJ1-1
TGTGCCAGCAGCCCCGGAGCGGGGAACACTGAAGCTTTCTTT
CASSPGAGNTEAFF
>-|TRBV2|-|TRBJ1-4
TGTGCCAGCACGAGGGAACAGGGAGAGATTGGAAAACTGTTTTTT
CASTREQGEIGKLFF
>-|TRBV7-9|-|TRBJ1-6
TGTGCCAGCAGCCCACCCCAGGAAGACCTGAATTCACCCCTCCACTTT
CASSPPQEDLNSPLHF
>TRBD1|TRBV29-1|-|TRBJ1-4
TGCAGCGCCACCGGGACAGTGCAACAAAAACTGTTTTTT
CSATGTVQQKLFF
>-|TRBV6-5|-|TRBJ1-1
TGTGCCAGCAGTTACTCGAGCGGTTACACTGAAGCTTTCTTT
CASSYSSGYTEAFF
>TRBD1|TRBV5-8|-|TRBJ1-1
TGTGCCAGCAGCTTTGACAGGGGGAGTGAAGCTTTCTTT
CASSFDRGSEAFF